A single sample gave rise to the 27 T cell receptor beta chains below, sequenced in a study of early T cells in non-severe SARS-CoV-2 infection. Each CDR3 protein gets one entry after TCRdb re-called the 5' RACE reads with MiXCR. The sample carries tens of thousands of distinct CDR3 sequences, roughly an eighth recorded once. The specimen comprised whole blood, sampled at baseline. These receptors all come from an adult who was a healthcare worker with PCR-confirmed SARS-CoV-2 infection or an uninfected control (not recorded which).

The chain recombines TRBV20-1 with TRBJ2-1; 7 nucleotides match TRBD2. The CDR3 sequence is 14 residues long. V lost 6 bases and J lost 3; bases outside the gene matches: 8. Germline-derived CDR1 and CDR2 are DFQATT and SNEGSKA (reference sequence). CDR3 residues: CSAKSSGGYNEQFF. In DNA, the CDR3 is TGCAGTGCAAAATCTAGCGGAGGCTACAATGAGCAGTTCTTC.

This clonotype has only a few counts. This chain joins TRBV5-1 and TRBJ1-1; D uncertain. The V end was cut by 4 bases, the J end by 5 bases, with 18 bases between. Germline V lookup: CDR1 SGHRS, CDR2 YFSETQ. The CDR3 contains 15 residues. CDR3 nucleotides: TGCGCCAGCAGCCCGCAAACTACATCCGATACTGAAGCTTTCTTT. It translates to CASSPQTTSDTEAFF.

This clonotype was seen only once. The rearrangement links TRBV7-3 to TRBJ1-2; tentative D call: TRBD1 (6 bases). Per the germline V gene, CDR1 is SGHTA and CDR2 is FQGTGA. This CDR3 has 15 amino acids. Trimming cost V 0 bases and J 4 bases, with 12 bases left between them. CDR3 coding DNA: TGTGCCAGCAGCTTAACGGGGCAGGGGCCCTATGGCTACACCTTC. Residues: CASSLTGQGPYGYTF.

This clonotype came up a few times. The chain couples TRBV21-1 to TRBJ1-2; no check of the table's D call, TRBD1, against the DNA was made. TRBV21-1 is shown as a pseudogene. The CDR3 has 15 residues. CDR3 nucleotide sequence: TGTGCCAGCAGCAACATGGACAGCCCCGTTTATGGCTACACCTTC. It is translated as CASSNMDSPVYGYTF.

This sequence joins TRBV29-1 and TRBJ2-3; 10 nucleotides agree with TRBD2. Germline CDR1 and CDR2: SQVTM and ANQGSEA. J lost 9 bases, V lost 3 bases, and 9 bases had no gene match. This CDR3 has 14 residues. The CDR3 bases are TGCAGCGTTGAGTTACAGCGGGGGGGAGAGACGCAGTATTTT. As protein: CSVELQRGGETQYF.

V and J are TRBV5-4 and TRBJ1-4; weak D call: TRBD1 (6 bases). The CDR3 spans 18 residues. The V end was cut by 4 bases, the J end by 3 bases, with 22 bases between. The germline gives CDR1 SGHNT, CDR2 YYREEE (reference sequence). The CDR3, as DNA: TGTGCCAGCAGCCCGGGCGTGGGGGGCGCTCCGGCTAATGAAAAACTGTTTTTT. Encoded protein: CASSPGVGGAPANEKLFF.

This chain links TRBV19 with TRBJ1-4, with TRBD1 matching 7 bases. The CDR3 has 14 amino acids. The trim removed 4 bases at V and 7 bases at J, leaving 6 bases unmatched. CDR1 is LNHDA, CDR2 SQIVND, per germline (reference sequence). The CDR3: CASSTTGLREKLFF. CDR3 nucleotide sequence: TGTGCCAGTAGTACGACAGGGCTTCGTGAAAAACTGTTTTTT.

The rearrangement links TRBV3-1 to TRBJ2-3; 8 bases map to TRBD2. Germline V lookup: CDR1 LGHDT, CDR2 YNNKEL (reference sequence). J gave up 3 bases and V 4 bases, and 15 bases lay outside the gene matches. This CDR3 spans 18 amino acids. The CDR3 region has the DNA TGTGCCAGCAGCCGAAAGGGGGGACTAGGAATTGGGACAGATACGCAGTATTTT. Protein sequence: CASSRKGGLGIGTDTQYF.

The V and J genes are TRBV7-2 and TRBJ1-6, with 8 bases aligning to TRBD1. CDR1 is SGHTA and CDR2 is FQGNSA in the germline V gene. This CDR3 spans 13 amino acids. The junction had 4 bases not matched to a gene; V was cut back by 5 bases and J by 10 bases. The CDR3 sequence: CASSPTGESPLHF. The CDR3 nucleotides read TGTGCCAGCAGCCCGACAGGGGAATCACCCCTCCACTTT.

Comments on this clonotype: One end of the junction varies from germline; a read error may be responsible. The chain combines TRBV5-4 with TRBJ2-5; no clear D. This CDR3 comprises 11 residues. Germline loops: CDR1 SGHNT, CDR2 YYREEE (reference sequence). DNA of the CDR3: TGTGTCAGCAGCCAAGGGGAGACCCAGTACTTC. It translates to CVSSQGETQYF.

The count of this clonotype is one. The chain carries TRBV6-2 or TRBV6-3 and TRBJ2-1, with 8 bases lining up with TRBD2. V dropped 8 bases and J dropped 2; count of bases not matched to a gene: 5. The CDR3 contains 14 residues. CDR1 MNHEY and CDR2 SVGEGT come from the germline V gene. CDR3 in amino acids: CASLPGGPYNEQFF. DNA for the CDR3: TGTGCCAGCCTTCCGGGAGGGCCCTACAATGAGCAGTTCTTC.

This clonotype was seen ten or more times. CDR3 amino acids: CARGGALIADSPLHF. DNA for the CDR3: TGTGCGAGGGGAGGTGCATTGATCGCAGATTCACCCCTCCACTTT. The V call is TRBV2, the J call TRBJ1-6; D possibly corresponds to TRBD1 (5 bases). The CDR3 sequence is 15 residues long. Germline CDR1 reads SNHLY; CDR2 reads FYNNEI.

The CDR3 spells CASSPPQTGNIQYF. The DNA of the CDR3 is TGTGCCAGCAGCCCGCCACAGACCGGGAACATTCAGTACTTC. The V call is TRBV16, the J call TRBJ2-4; D is undetermined. The CDR3 extends over 14 amino acids. The V end lost 4 bases, the J end lost 7 bases, and 14 bases lay between the germline ends. The germline CDR1 and CDR2 sequences are KGHSY and FQNENV.

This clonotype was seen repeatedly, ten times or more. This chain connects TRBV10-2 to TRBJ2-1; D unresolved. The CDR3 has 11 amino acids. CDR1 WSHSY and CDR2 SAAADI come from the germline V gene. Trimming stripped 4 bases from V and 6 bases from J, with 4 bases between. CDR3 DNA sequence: TGCGCCAGCAGTGGTGCCAATGAGCAGTTCTTC. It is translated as CASSGANEQFF.

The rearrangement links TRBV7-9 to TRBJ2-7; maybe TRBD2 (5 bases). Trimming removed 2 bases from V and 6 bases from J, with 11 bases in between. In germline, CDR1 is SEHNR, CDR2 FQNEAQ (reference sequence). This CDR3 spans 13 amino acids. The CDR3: CASSLLTSGEQYF. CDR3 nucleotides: TGTGCCAGCAGCTTATTGACCAGCGGCGAGCAGTACTTC.

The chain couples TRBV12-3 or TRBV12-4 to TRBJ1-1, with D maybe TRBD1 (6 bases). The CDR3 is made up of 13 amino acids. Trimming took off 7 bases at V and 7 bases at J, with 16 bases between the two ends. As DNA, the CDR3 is TGTGCCAGCACCTTAAGGGGGGCCTTTGAAGCTTTCTTT. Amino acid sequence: CASTLRGAFEAFF.

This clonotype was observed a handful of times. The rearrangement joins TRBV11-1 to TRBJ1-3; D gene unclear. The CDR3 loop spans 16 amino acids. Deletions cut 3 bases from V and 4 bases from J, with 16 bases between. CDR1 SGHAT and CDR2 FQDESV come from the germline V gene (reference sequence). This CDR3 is CASSLTSLSSGNTIYF. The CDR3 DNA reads TGTGCCAGCAGCTTGACAAGTCTTTCATCCGGAAACACCATATATTTT.

In nucleotides, the CDR3 is TGTGCCAGCAGCACTAGCGGGGACGCAGATACGCAGTATTTT. It specifies CASSTSGDADTQYF. The rearrangement joins TRBV13 to TRBJ2-3, with TRBD2 identical over 10 bases. Germline CDR1 reads PRHDT; CDR2 reads FYEKMQ (reference sequence). The CDR3 loop spans 14 amino acids. J was trimmed by 4 bases and V by 5 bases; bases with no gene match: 3.

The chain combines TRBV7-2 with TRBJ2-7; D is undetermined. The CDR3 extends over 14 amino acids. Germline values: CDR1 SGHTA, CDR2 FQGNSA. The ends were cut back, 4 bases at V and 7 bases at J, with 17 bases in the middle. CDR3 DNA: TGTGCCAGCAGCTCCGGTCACAAGATTCGGGAGCAGTACTTC. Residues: CASSSGHKIREQYF.

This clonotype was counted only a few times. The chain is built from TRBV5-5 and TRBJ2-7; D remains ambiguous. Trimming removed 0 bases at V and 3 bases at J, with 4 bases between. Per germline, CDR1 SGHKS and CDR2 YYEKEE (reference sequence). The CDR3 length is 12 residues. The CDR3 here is CASSLEIYEQYF. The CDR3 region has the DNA TGTGCCAGCAGCTTGGAGATCTACGAGCAGTACTTC.

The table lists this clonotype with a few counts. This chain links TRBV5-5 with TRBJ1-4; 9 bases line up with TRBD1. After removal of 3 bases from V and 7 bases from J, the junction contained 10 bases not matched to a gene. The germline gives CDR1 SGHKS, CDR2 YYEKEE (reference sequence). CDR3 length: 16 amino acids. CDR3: CASSSRRDRVSEKLFF. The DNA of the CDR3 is TGTGCCAGCAGCTCTCGCCGGGACAGGGTCTCTGAAAAACTGTTTTTT. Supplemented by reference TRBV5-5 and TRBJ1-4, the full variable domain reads DAGVTQSPTHLIKTRGQQVTLRCSPISGHKSVSWYQQVLGQGPQFIFQYYEKEERGRGNFPDRFSARQFPNYSSELNVNALLLGDSALYLCASSSRRDRVSEKLFFGSGTQLSVL.

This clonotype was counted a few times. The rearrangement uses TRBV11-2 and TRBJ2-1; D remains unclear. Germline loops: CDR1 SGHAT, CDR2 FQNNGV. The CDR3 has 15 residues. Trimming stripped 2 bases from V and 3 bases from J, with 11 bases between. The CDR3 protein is CASSLLVGSYNEQFF. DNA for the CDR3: TGTGCCAGCAGCTTATTAGTCGGCAGCTACAATGAGCAGTTCTTC.

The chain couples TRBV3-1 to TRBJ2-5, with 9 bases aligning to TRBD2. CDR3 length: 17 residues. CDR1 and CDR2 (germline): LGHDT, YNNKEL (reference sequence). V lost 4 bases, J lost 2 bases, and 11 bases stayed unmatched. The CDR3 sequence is CASSRTSSGSNQETQYF. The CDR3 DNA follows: TGTGCCAGCAGCCGAACAAGTAGCGGGAGCAATCAAGAGACCCAGTACTTC.

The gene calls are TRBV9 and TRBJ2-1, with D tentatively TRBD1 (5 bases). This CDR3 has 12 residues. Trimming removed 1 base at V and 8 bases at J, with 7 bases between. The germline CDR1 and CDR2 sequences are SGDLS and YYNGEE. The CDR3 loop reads CASSVSGYEQFF. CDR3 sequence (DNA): TGTGCCAGCAGCGTATCAGGGTATGAGCAGTTCTTC.

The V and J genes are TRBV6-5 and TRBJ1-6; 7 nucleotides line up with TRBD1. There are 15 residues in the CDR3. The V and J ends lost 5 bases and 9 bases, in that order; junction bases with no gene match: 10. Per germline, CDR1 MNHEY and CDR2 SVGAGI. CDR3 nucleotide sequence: TGTGCCAGCAGTCCCCGACAGGGAAGGACTTCACCCCTCCACTTT. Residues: CASSPRQGRTSPLHF.

The CDR3 region is CASSLPGEAGASTF. DNA of the CDR3: TGTGCCAGCAGTTTACCTGGGGAGGCAGGGGCCTCCACCTTC. The chain links TRBV12-3 or TRBV12-4 to TRBJ1-2, with D maybe TRBD1 (6 bases). V was clipped by 2 bases and J by 13 bases, with 20 bases between them. This CDR3 is built from 14 residues.

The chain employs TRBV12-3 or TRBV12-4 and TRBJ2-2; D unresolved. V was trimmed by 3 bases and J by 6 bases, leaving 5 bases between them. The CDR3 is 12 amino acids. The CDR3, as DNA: TGTGCCAGCAGTTTTAATGCCGGGGAGCTGTTTTTT. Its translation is CASSFNAGELFF.